Detailed here is one T cell receptor beta chain. Its antigen is as yet unknown. Looked up from germline, CDR1 is DFQATT and CDR2 is SNEGSKA (reference sequence). This CDR3 comprises 17 residues. V gave up 5 bases and J gave up 3 bases; unmatched junction bases: 10. The source of the sample is a study of blood T cells in healthy people across ages. Overall study results and limits: Observed TCR beta diversity per million T cells went down as age went up. This fall followed a roughly linear course with age. Higher diversity, along with more naive CD4+ cells, distinguished long-lived donors from aged donors. Diversity estimated from one million T cells was considered an underestimate.

Primers used in a second PCR of about 7 to 12 cycles were a sample-barcoded 5' primer and a J-beta primer mix. In TCRdb, the 5' RACE reads were re-called with MiXCR into one record per CDR3 protein. The sample holds about a million distinct CDR3 sequences, around 48% seen once. This clonotype was obtained from a young man in good health. V usage is TRBV20-1 and J usage is TRBJ2-1; 13 bases line up with TRBD2. Sequencing was performed on blood. The CDR3 here is CSASTSGGPSGYNEQFF. The CDR3 nucleotides read TGCAGTGCTTCGACTAGCGGGGGGCCCTCCGGCTACAATGAGCAGTTCTTC.